Shown below are 4 T cell receptor beta chains from a single sample sequenced in a study of human T cells and chemical hapten exposure. TCRdb re-analysed the RACE reads in MiXCR, keeping a single row per CDR3 protein. The sample has 180,000 or so distinct CDR3 sequences, around 30% seen once. The time point: pre-sensitization, week 0. Treatment indicated: therapeutic diphenylcyclopropenone sensitization with weekly scalp DPC. Sequenced here: whole blood, sampled in connection with sensitization to the hapten diphenylcyclopropenone (DPC). The receptor source for this set is a woman in her thirties with alopecia areata. Some clones in this sample may be carry-over from other donors' samples.

This clonotype was detected only a few times. The J gene is TRBJ1-5, the V gene TRBV7-9, with D possibly TRBD1 on 6 matching bases. This CDR3 comprises 15 residues. Germline CDR1 reads SEHNR; CDR2 reads FQNEAQ (reference sequence). The V end lost 5 bases, the J end lost 4 bases, and 15 bases lay between the germline ends. The CDR3 nucleotides are TGTGCCAGCAGCCCACCGGGACACACAAATCAGCCCCAGCATTTT. The encoded protein is CASSPPGHTNQPQHF.

This clonotype occurred a few times. The chain carries TRBV10-3 and TRBJ2-1, with TRBD2 matching 13 bases. The CDR3 covers 17 residues. Germline V gene data show CDR1 as ENHRY and CDR2 as SYGVKD. V dropped 4 bases and J dropped 0; count of bases not matched to a gene: 3. The CDR3 here is CAISGLAGGNSYNEQFF. The CDR3, as DNA: TGTGCCATCAGTGGACTAGCGGGGGGCAACTCCTACAATGAGCAGTTCTTC.

This clonotype showed up just a few times. The V call is TRBV7-6, the J call TRBJ1-1; no reliable D call. V was pared by 5 bases and J by 4 bases, with 20 bases between. CDR3 size: 16 residues. CDR1 is SGHVS, CDR2 FNYEAQ, per germline. This CDR3 reads CASSPNPGHIRTEAFF. The CDR3, as DNA: TGTGCCAGCAGCCCCAACCCGGGCCATATTCGCACTGAAGCTTTCTTT.

CDR3: CASSPLARSEQFF. The DNA for the CDR3 is TGTGCCAGCAGTCCCTTGGCGAGGAGTGAGCAGTTCTTC. This chain links TRBV27 with TRBJ2-1; D remains ambiguous. CDR1 MNHEY and CDR2 SMNVEV come from the germline V gene (reference sequence). CDR3 length: 13 amino acids. V lost 5 bases and J lost 9, with 14 bases in between.